This TCR beta chain is drawn from a study of T cells after yellow fever vaccination. Germline V gene sequence: CDR1 SEHNR, CDR2 FQNEAQ (reference sequence). Trimming shortened V by 5 bases and J by 1 base, and 20 bases separated the two germline ends. This CDR3 has 17 residues. TCR cDNA, made by 5'RACE template switching, carried an added universal primer site and UMIs. Using its own MiXCR run on the 5' RACE reads, TCRdb lists one record per CDR3 protein. There are some 670,000 distinct CDR3 sequences in the sample; more than 9% occur only once, and under 15% lies in the top ten. This clonotype showed up just a few times. Its antigen remains unknown. The study, taken as a whole, reports: Most primary-vaccination clones reappeared after the booster (around 95% CD4, about 88% CD8).

The source material was PBMCs, sampled on the day of the yellow fever booster vaccination. J is TRBJ2-5 and V is TRBV7-9; the D gene is possibly TRBD1 (6 bases). This clonotype was obtained from a man aged 25-40 years who received the YFV17D yellow fever vaccine. CDR3 coding DNA: TGTGCCAGCAGCCCACCGCTTTACAGGGCGATCCAAGAGACCCAGTACTTC. Residues: CASSPPLYRAIQETQYF. The full variable domain, in which reference TRBV7-9 and TRBJ2-5 provide the parts outside the CDR3, is DTGVSQNPRHKITKRGQNVTFRCDPISEHNRLYWYRQTLGQGPEFLTYFQNEAQLEKSRLLSDRFSAERPKGSFSTLEIQRTEQGDSAMYLCASSPPLYRAIQETQYFGPGTRLLVL.